Below, 9 T cell receptor beta chains from the same sample are listed, as sequenced in a study of cytomegalovirus exposure and HLA in healthy donors. The PCR made use of 60 Vbeta and 13 Jbeta primers. Here immunoSEQ multiplex PCR was the method, and the copy in TCRdb shows in-frame clones only, minus some. The sample records 120,000 to 150,000 clones, 70% to 80% being singletons. Sequenced input: PBMCs. The source is a woman aged 45-65 years in good health and CMV-seropositive.

This clone was picked up one time. The genes are TRBV25-1 and TRBJ2-7; 8 bases are a match to TRBD1. The germline gives CDR1 MGHDK, CDR2 SYGVNS. The J segment lost 5 bases and the V segment lost 0 bases, leaving 9 bases of the junction unmatched. The CDR3 extends over 16 amino acids. The CDR3 DNA reads TGTGCCAGCAGTGAATACGGAACAGGGGGACGCGACGAGCAGTACTTC. Translation: CASSEYGTGGRDEQYF.

CDR3 DNA sequence: TGTGCCAGCTCACCATTTCCGCGGGGAGGCACTGAAGCTTTCTTT. Protein product: CASSPFPRGGTEAFF. The V and J genes are TRBV18 and TRBJ1-1; D gene uncertain. Germline V lookup: CDR1 KGHSH, CDR2 LQKENI. Deletions cut 2 bases from V and 4 bases from J, with 14 bases between. CDR3 length: 15 residues.

The CDR3 here is CASSEGMNTEAFF. In DNA form, the CDR3 reads TGTGCCAGTAGTGAGGGCATGAACACTGAAGCTTTCTTT. The V gene is TRBV19, the J gene TRBJ1-1; D ambiguous. Germline V gene data show CDR1 as LNHDA and CDR2 as SQIVND (reference sequence). The CDR3 consists of 13 residues. The V gene lost 5 bases and the J gene lost 0 bases, with 7 bases spanning the gap.

The V and J genes are TRBV5-1 and TRBJ2-7, with 8 bases fitting TRBD2. Losses at the gene ends were 6 bases for V and 2 bases for J; bases not matched to a gene: 7. The CDR3 sequence is 14 residues long. Germline V gives CDR1 SGHRS, CDR2 YFSETQ. The CDR3 loop is CASKVLAEPYEQYF. For the CDR3, the DNA is TGCGCCAGCAAAGTACTAGCGGAACCCTACGAGCAGTACTTC.

As to this clone: Other nucleotide sequences from this sample produce the same CDR3. The V gene is TRBV2, the J gene TRBJ2-5; 7 bases are a match to TRBD2. Germline assignment: CDR1 SNHLY and CDR2 FYNNEI. The trim removed 11 bases at V and 0 bases at J, leaving 3 bases unmatched. The CDR3 is 12 residues long. DNA for the CDR3: TGTGCCGGCCGGGGGGACCAAGAGACCCAGTACTTC. This codes for CAGRGDQETQYF. Supplemented by reference TRBV2 and TRBJ2-5, the full variable domain reads EPEVTQTPSHQVTQMGQEVILRCVPISNHLYFYWYRQILGQKVEFLVSFYNNEISEKSEIFDDQFSVERPDGSNFTLKIRSTKLEDSAMYFCAGRGDQETQYFGPGTRLLVL.

This clone appeared once. V and J are TRBV30 and TRBJ2-3, with D maybe TRBD2 (5 bases). V was trimmed by 0 bases and J by 6 bases, leaving 10 bases between them. Germline assignment: CDR1 GTSNPN and CDR2 SVGIG (reference sequence). The CDR3 has 13 amino acids. The CDR3 nucleotides read TGTGCCTGGAGTGTTCGGGGATGGGATACGCAGTATTTT. This codes for CAWSVRGWDTQYF.

The rearrangement links TRBV30 to TRBJ2-5; 10 bases fit TRBD2. This CDR3 has 14 amino acids. Germline loops: CDR1 GTSNPN, CDR2 SVGIG (reference sequence). V lost 5 bases to trimming and J lost 4 bases; unmatched junction nucleotides: 7. The CDR3 loop is CAWRSGGQGETQYF. The CDR3 DNA reads TGTGCCTGGCGTAGCGGGGGGCAAGGAGAGACCCAGTACTTC.

In its sample, this clone was seen a few times. This sequence joins TRBV19 and TRBJ1-2, with 7 bases matching TRBD1. V was pared by 1 base and J by 4 bases, with 9 bases of the junction left unmatched. Germline assignment: CDR1 LNHDA and CDR2 SQIVND (reference sequence). The CDR3 sequence is 16 residues long. Written as DNA, the CDR3 is TGTGCCAGTAGTATAGTGCCGGGACAGTCCTTCTATGGCTACACCTTC. Translating gives CASSIVPGQSFYGYTF. Together with reference TRBV19 and TRBJ1-2, the CDR3 gives the full variable domain: DGGITQSPKYLFRKEGQNVTLSCEQNLNHDAMYWYRQDPGQGLRLIYYSQIVNDFQKGDIAEGYSVSREKKESFPLTVTSAQKNPTAFYLCASSIVPGQSFYGYTFGSGTRLTVV.

The chain is built from TRBV15 and TRBJ1-5; possibly TRBD1 for D (6 bases). The CDR3 extends over 15 amino acids. CDR1 and CDR2 (germline): LNHNV, YYDKDF (reference sequence). V lost 1 base and J lost 2, with 9 bases in between. The CDR3, as DNA: TGTGCCACCAGCAGAGGTAGGACAGGCAATCAGCCCCAGCATTTT. Protein sequence: CATSRGRTGNQPQHF.